The rows below give T cell receptor beta chains drawn from one sample of a study of graft-versus-host responses after intestinal transplantation. Produced via immunoSEQ multiplex PCR; TCRdb's table is partial and in-frame only. The table lists some 15,000 clones, 60% to 85% of them singletons, with 6.5% to 8.5% in the top ten. Specimen: ileum tissue, collected roughly 450 days after intestinal transplant. Source of these receptors: a human patient who received an intestinal transplant, so some T cells may come from the graft donor. The CDR3 runs from the conserved cysteine through the conserved F or W. D genes are given only for firm matches. The listing skips clone size in some rows; elsewhere it reads once, few, many or a size class.

TRBJ1-6 NA TRBD1 TRBV5-4 TGTGCCAGCAGCTTGGGCGGGACAGCTAGAATGTCACCCCTCCACTTT CASSLGGTARMSPLHF
TRBJ2-3 NA NA TRBV2 TGTGCCAGCAGGGGCGAAACAGATACGCAGTATTTT CASRGETDTQYF
TRBJ2-5 few TRBD2 TRBV2 TGTGCCAGCAGTGAAGTAGGGGGCGGGGTAGCGGGAGGATGGCCCCAAGAGACCCAGTACTTC CASSEVGGGVAGGWPQETQYF
TRBJ2-1 NA NA TRBV5-1 TGCGCCAGCAGCTTGGAACAGGCCTACAATGAGCAGTTCTTC CASSLEQAYNEQFF
TRBJ1-2 NA NA TRBV6-1 TGTGCCAGCAGTGGATCCCAGGGGACGGGCTACACCTTC CASSGSQGTGYTF
TRBJ2-7 NA NA TRBV27 TGTGCCAGCAGACCTCCAAACCTTCAAGACCAGTACTTC CASRPPNLQDQYF
TRBJ2-2 few NA TRBV5-6 TGTGCCAGCAGCCCCGTAGACAGTAACACCGGGGAGCTGTTTTTT CASSPVDSNTGELFF
TRBJ2-5 NA NA TRBV7-9 TGTGCCAGCAGTTTTGTGCAGGGAGAGACCCAGTACTTC CASSFVQGETQYF
TRBJ2-3 NA TRBD2 TRBV7-8 TGTGCCAGCAGCTTAGGATTAGCGGGGACTAGCACAGATACGCAGTATTTT CASSLGLAGTSTDTQYF
TRBJ1-1 NA NA TRBV2 TGTGCCACCACCAGGGGCACGAACACTGAAGCTTTCTTT CATTRGTNTEAFF
TRBJ1-5 NA TRBD1 TRBV7-9 TGTGCCAGCAGCCCGACAGGGTCGCAGCCCCAGCATTTT CASSPTGSQPQHF
TRBJ2-7 NA NA TRBV9 TGTGCCAGCAGCGTAGACGACGGCTCCTACGAGCAGTACTTC CASSVDDGSYEQYF
TRBJ1-4 NA NA TRBV9 TGTGCCAGCAGCGTCACCAGCGGGGGGGGCCGCCCGTCTAATGAAAAACTGTTTTTT CASSVTSGGGRPSNEKLFF
TRBJ2-7 NA TRBD1 TRBV19 TGTGCCAGCGGACAGGCAATAAACTCCTACGAGCAGTACTTC CASGQAINSYEQYF
TRBJ2-7 once NA TRBV29-1 TGCAGCGCCTCCGGGACGGAAAGATACGAGCAGTACTTC CSASGTERYEQYF
TRBJ2-5 NA TRBD1 TRBV5-1 TGCGCCAGCAGCTTGGAAGGGGGCGAGACCCAGTACTTC CASSLEGGETQYF
TRBJ1-5 NA NA TRBV6-1 TGTGCCAGCAGTGAAGTACCAACTGGTCAGCCCCAGCATTTT CASSEVPTGQPQHF
TRBJ1-4 NA TRBD1 TRBV11-2 TGTGCCAGCAGCTCCTATCCCCAGGGGGCATATGGACTGTTTTTT CASSSYPQGAYGLFF
TRBJ2-7 NA TRBD2 TRBV18 TGTGCCAGCTCACGCCCGGGACTAGAGCTCCACGAGCAGTACTTC CASSRPGLELHEQYF
TRBJ2-2 NA TRBD1 TRBV2 TGTGCCAGCTTGGGCTGGTCGGACAGGGGGGACACCGGGGAGCTGTTTTTT CASLGWSDRGDTGELFF
TRBJ1-5 NA TRBD1 TRBV10-3 TGTGCCATCAGCCAGGGGGAGAGGGATTATCAGCCCCAGCATTTT CAISQGERDYQPQHF
TRBJ1-1 few TRBD1 TRBV7-8 TGTGCCAGCAGCGGGGACAGGGCAACTGAAGCTTTCTTT CASSGDRATEAFF